This T cell receptor beta chain originates from a study of beta chain features in type 1 diabetes. TCRB transcripts that were expressed got sequenced, as all of the isolated RNA had been reverse transcribed. Here immunoSEQ multiplex PCR was the method, and the copy in TCRdb shows in-frame clones only, minus some. The sample lists a few hundred thousand clones, 9.6% seen once, with approximately 0.03% in the top ten. Each of the CD4+ naive, central memory, regulatory and stem cell-like memory populations was sorted via CD45RO/CCR7/CD25/CD127/CD95/CD27. Sorting produced populations that all topped 95% purity. The sample holds a few counts of this clone. Its specificity is not known. CDR1 is MNHNY, CDR2 SVGAGI, per germline (reference sequence). V lost 10 bases, J lost 0 bases, and 12 bases lay in between. The CDR3 length is 13 residues. General study findings and limits: Researchers reported that naive, central memory and Treg TCRB repertoires appeared more similar in patients than in healthy donors.

This receptor was identified in a young woman in good health. The gene calls are TRBV6-6 and TRBJ2-5; D perhaps matches TRBD1 (6 bases). What was sequenced was naive CD4+ T cells from blood. In DNA, the CDR3 is TGTGCCATCTCCAGGGGAAACCAAGAGACCCAGTACTTC. Amino acids: CAISRGNQETQYF.